Ten or more counts support the clone carrying this T cell receptor beta chain. 5'RACE template switching added a universal primer site and UMIs to TCR cDNA. TCRdb re-derived calls from the 5' RACE reads in MiXCR, one entry per CDR3 protein. The table records some 550,000 distinct CDR3 sequences, 15% to 20% of them present only once. This specimen belongs to a study of T cells after yellow fever vaccination. Background on the study: Fractions with few cells were prepared using SMART-Seq v4 Ultra Low Input.

Germline lookup yields CDR1 LNHNV and CDR2 YYDKDF (reference sequence). The CDR3 loop spans 13 amino acids. V was shortened by 5 bases and J by 4 bases, with 12 bases between the two germline ends. The receptor comes from a man aged 25 to 40 who received the YFV17D yellow fever vaccine. The chain couples TRBV15 to TRBJ2-7; D may correspond to TRBD1 or TRBD2 (6 bases each). The specimen comprised PBMCs, sampled 15 days after the yellow fever booster vaccination. The CDR3 nucleotides are TGTGCCACCAGCGGAGGGGGAGATTACGAGCAGTACTTC. It yields the protein CATSGGGDYEQYF.